The 32 T cell receptor beta chains listed next were all sequenced from one sample in a study of CD8+CD57+ T cells in acquired aplastic anemia. Genomic DNA constituted the template upon which TCR beta VDJ and CDR3 profiling was performed. Each CDR3 protein is one row after TCRdb ran MiXCR on the reads. Of 98,000 or so distinct CDR3 sequences listed, around 49% are singletons. The sample taken for sequencing was sorted CD4+, CD8+, or CD8+CD57+ T cells (not recorded which) from PBMCs. These TCRs come from a human donor in good health, serving as a control.

This clonotype was counted ten times or more. V is TRBV5-5 and J is TRBJ1-3, with D hard to call. The CDR3 spans 12 residues. V was cut by 0 bases and J by 9 bases, with 7 bases left in between. Germline V CDR1 and CDR2: SGHKS, YYEKEE (reference sequence). This chain's CDR3 is CASSLEDGTIYF. In DNA, the CDR3 is TGTGCCAGCAGCTTGGAGGACGGCACCATATATTTT.

This chain joins TRBV20-1 and TRBJ2-2; D is uncertain. Germline-derived CDR1 and CDR2 are DFQATT and SNEGSKA (reference sequence). Deletions cut 5 bases from V and 7 bases from J, with 14 bases between. The CDR3 contains 13 residues. The CDR3 sequence is CSASDDGNGELFF. Here the CDR3 DNA reads TGCAGTGCTTCGGACGACGGCAACGGGGAGCTGTTTTTT.

The chain recombines TRBV5-1 with TRBJ1-2; D gene ambiguous. Germline V lookup: CDR1 SGHRS, CDR2 YFSETQ. Deletions cut 4 bases from V and 4 bases from J, with 11 bases between. The CDR3 totals 13 residues. DNA for the CDR3: TGCGCCAGCAGCACCGACGGCCTCTATGGCTACACCTTC. Translated, it gives CASSTDGLYGYTF.

This clonotype came up a few times. This rearrangement joins TRBV7-2 to TRBJ2-7, with D unclear. V was shortened by 3 bases and J by 2 bases, with 8 bases between the two germline ends. The CDR3 runs to 13 residues. From germline, CDR1 is SGHTA and CDR2 FQGNSA. CDR3 sequence reads: CASSFALTYEQYF. CDR3 nucleotides: TGTGCCAGCAGCTTCGCCCTTACCTACGAGCAGTACTTC. Supplemented by reference TRBV7-2 and TRBJ2-7, the full variable domain reads GAGVSQSPSNKVTEKGKDVELRCDPISGHTALYWYRQSLGQGLEFLIYFQGNSAPDKSGLPSDRFSAERTGGSVSTLTIQRTQQEDSAVYLCASSFALTYEQYFGPGTRLTVT.

The V and J genes are TRBV12-3 or TRBV12-4 and TRBJ2-5; a weak D match, TRBD2 (5 bases). With 5 bases removed from V and 7 bases from J, the gap between germline ends came to 14 bases. The CDR3 extends over 13 amino acids. The CDR3 reads CASSIGRGPTQYF. For the CDR3, the DNA is TGTGCCAGCAGTATAGGGAGAGGGCCGACCCAGTACTTC.

This clonotype was seen a single time. The chain uses TRBV10-3 and TRBJ2-7, with TRBD2 matching over 9 bases. The end of the DNA fits TRBJ2-5 better, so the J call may be wrong. This CDR3 is built from 15 residues. Germline values: CDR1 ENHRY, CDR2 SYGVKD. The CDR3 DNA is TGTGCCATCACTCTGCGGCTAGCGGGGTTGCAGACCCAGTACTTC. Its protein is CAITLRLAGLQTQYF.

The rearrangement joins TRBV27 to TRBJ2-2; TRBD1 or TRBD2 may be the D gene (5 bases each). The V end was cut by 8 bases, the J end by 5 bases, with 15 bases between. The CDR3 loop spans 14 amino acids. Germline V lookup: CDR1 MNHEY, CDR2 SMNVEV (reference sequence). The chain's CDR3 is CASRNSEGTGELFF. The CDR3 DNA reads TGTGCCAGCCGTAACTCAGAGGGGACCGGGGAGCTGTTTTTT.

This clonotype was observed a few times. A much larger clone lies a single base off, so this may be a read error. V gene TRBV4-1 combines with J gene TRBJ1-1; D is undetermined. Germline CDR1 is MGHRA and CDR2 is YSYEKL. CDR3 length equals 13 residues. CDR3 bases: TGCGCCAGCAGCCAAGAACCGAACGCTGAAGCTTTCTTT. Translating gives CASSQEPNAEAFF.

This clonotype occurred once. The chain employs TRBV7-9 and TRBJ1-2; D is perhaps TRBD1 (5 bases). This CDR3 spans 12 amino acids. CDR1 and CDR2 (germline): SEHNR, FQNEAQ (reference sequence). Trimming stripped 5 bases from V and 5 bases from J, with 9 bases between. The CDR3 sequence: CASSPEGYGYTF. As DNA, the CDR3 is TGTGCCAGCAGCCCCGAGGGGTATGGCTACACCTTC.

Only a few counts were recorded for this clonotype. The V gene is TRBV7-3, the J gene TRBJ2-3; TRBD1 is a possible D gene (5 bases). Trimming pared 4 bases from V and 10 bases from J, leaving 21 bases between. Germline V CDR1 and CDR2: SGHTA, FQGTGA. The CDR3 is 15 residues long. CDR3 sequence (DNA): TGTGCCAGCAGCTCCCAGGTAGTACCCACAGGTGCGCAGTATTTT. Translating gives CASSSQVVPTGAQYF.

V and J are TRBV25-1 and TRBJ2-2; maybe TRBD2 (6 bases). The length of the CDR3 is 14 residues. V was trimmed by 5 bases and J by 5 bases, leaving 12 bases between them. Germline CDR1 and CDR2: MGHDK and SYGVNS. The CDR3 here is CASSPLGGTGELFF. In DNA, the CDR3 is TGTGCCAGCAGTCCCCTCGGAGGGACCGGGGAGCTGTTTTTT.

The chain couples TRBV25-1 to TRBJ2-2, with D perhaps matching TRBD2 (5 bases). Trimming removed 8 bases at V and 4 bases at J, with 29 bases between. This CDR3 is 19 amino acids long. Germline V CDR1 and CDR2: MGHDK, SYGVNS. CDR3 nucleotides: TGTGCCAGCCCGAATAGCGCTCAACGAACTCGGGGTCCCACCGGGGAGCTGTTTTTT. This sequence encodes CASPNSAQRTRGPTGELFF.

Comment on this clonotype: At one of its ends the junction is not consistent with the germline gene, which may arise from a read error. The CDR3 coding sequence is TGCAGCGTTGAAACAGGGAACACTGAGGCTTTCTTT. It codes for CSVETGNTEAFF. The V gene is TRBV29-1, the J gene TRBJ1-1; tentative D call: TRBD1 (6 bases). The germline gives CDR1 SQVTM, CDR2 ANQGSEA. The CDR3 covers 12 residues. The whole variable domain, filled in from reference TRBV29-1 and TRBJ1-1, reads SAVISQKPSRDICQRGTSLTIQCQVDSQVTMMFWYRQQPGQSLTLIATANQGSEATYESGFVIDKFPISRPNLTFSTLTVSNMSPEDSSIYLCSVETGNTEAFFGQGTRLTVV.

This clonotype was detected many times. V gene TRBV4-3 combines with J gene TRBJ1-2; the match to TRBD1 covers 8 bases. The CDR3 is 15 amino acids. The J segment lost 2 bases and the V segment lost 5 bases, leaving 7 bases of the junction unmatched. Germline values: CDR1 LGHNA, CDR2 YSLEER. The CDR3 region is CASSEYRGMNYGYTF. The CDR3 region has the DNA TGCGCCAGCAGCGAGTACAGGGGGATGAACTATGGCTACACCTTC.

V and J are TRBV5-5 and TRBJ1-2; D not resolved. Germline CDR1 is SGHKS and CDR2 is YYEKEE (reference sequence). The CDR3 has 15 residues. Trimming pared 7 bases from V and 2 bases from J, leaving 18 bases between. The CDR3 sequence is CASAAGSAQNYGYTF. CDR3 nucleotides: TGTGCCAGCGCAGCTGGCTCCGCACAGAACTATGGCTACACCTTC. The full variable domain, with the rest looked up from reference TRBV5-5 and TRBJ1-2, is DAGVTQSPTHLIKTRGQQVTLRCSPISGHKSVSWYQQVLGQGPQFIFQYYEKEERGRGNFPDRFSARQFPNYSSELNVNALLLGDSALYLCASAAGSAQNYGYTFGSGTRLTVV.

V usage is TRBV25-1 and J usage is TRBJ1-5; D is ambiguous. Germline V gene lookup returns CDR1 MGHDK and CDR2 SYGVNS. V lost 3 bases, J lost 10 bases, and 4 bases lay in between. The CDR3 consists of 10 residues. The CDR3 loop is CASSEFPQHF. The CDR3 DNA is TGTGCCAGCAGTGAGTTCCCCCAGCATTTT.

V gene TRBV19 combines with J gene TRBJ1-1; 10 positions agree with TRBD1. Germline CDR1 LNHDA, CDR2 SQIVND (reference sequence). CDR3 size: 14 residues. The V and J ends lost 5 bases and 3 bases, in that order; junction bases with no gene match: 3. CDR3 protein: CASSAGQGYTEAFF. The CDR3 region has the DNA TGTGCCAGTAGTGCGGGACAGGGGTACACTGAAGCTTTCTTT.

J is TRBJ1-2 and V is TRBV5-1; 7 bases fit TRBD1. The length of the CDR3 is 14 residues. Germline V gene lookup returns CDR1 SGHRS and CDR2 YFSETQ. V trimming: 4 bases; J trimming: 5 bases; junction bases outside the gene matches: 8. DNA for the CDR3: TGCGCCAGCAGCCCCTTGAGGACAGGTTATGGCTACACCTTC. Amino acids: CASSPLRTGYGYTF.

This clonotype was picked up many times. The chain links TRBV6-1 to TRBJ2-7; 14 nucleotides align to TRBD2. After removal of 4 bases from V and 3 bases from J, the junction contained 5 bases not matched to a gene. There are 16 residues in the CDR3. Germline V gene data show CDR1 as MNHNS and CDR2 as SASEGT. The CDR3 protein is CASSGTGTSGGYEQYF. The DNA for the CDR3 is TGTGCCAGCAGTGGCACCGGGACTAGCGGGGGCTACGAGCAGTACTTC.

This clonotype was counted many times. The chain couples TRBV4-3 to TRBJ2-1; D not resolved. V was trimmed by 0 bases and J by 8 bases, leaving 8 bases between them. CDR3 size: 13 residues. From germline, CDR1 is LGHNA and CDR2 YSLEER. As DNA, the CDR3 is TGCGCCAGCAGCCAAGATCGCGGTCATGAGCAGTTCTTC. Translating gives CASSQDRGHEQFF.

This clonotype came up many times. The chain combines TRBV12-3 or TRBV12-4 with TRBJ1-2; D is uncertain. The CDR3 totals 14 residues. V lost 6 bases to trimming and J lost 2 bases, with 13 bases between them. The chain's CDR3 is CASSSTQANYGYTF. CDR3 nucleotide sequence: TGTGCCAGCAGCTCGACCCAAGCGAACTATGGCTACACCTTC.

The rearrangement links TRBV29-1 to TRBJ2-1, with D perhaps being TRBD1 or TRBD2 (5 bases each). CDR3 length equals 15 residues. Trimming cost V 3 bases and J 3 bases, with 15 bases left between them. The V gene's germline CDR1 is SQVTM and CDR2 ANQGSEA. This chain's CDR3 is CSVEYPGPGYNEQFF. The DNA of the CDR3 is TGCAGCGTTGAGTACCCGGGGCCAGGCTACAATGAGCAGTTCTTC.

The rearrangement joins TRBV10-3 to TRBJ2-5; 8 bases agree with TRBD2. CDR1 is ENHRY and CDR2 is SYGVKD in the germline V gene. With 3 bases clipped from V and 5 bases from J, the junction kept 11 bases outside the gene matches. The CDR3 is 16 amino acids. Here the CDR3 reads CAISEGGGFKSETQYF. DNA of the CDR3: TGTGCCATCAGTGAAGGCGGGGGGTTTAAAAGTGAGACCCAGTACTTC.

The chain joins TRBV10-3 to TRBJ1-3; weak D call: TRBD1 (6 bases). The germline gives CDR1 ENHRY, CDR2 SYGVKD. The CDR3 consists of 15 residues. Trimming removed 9 bases from V and 2 bases from J, with 17 bases in between. CDR3 amino acids: CAIQSSGGPGNTIYF. CDR3 nucleotides: TGTGCCATTCAGAGCAGTGGGGGCCCTGGAAACACCATATATTTT.

This clonotype was recorded many times. The rearrangement uses TRBV27 and TRBJ2-3; D gene uncertain. CDR1 is MNHEY, CDR2 SMNVEV, per germline (reference sequence). The CDR3 spans 16 residues. The V gene lost 5 bases and the J gene lost 2 bases, with 17 bases spanning the gap. The CDR3 loop reads CASSPSVGEVTDTQYF. CDR3 nucleotides: TGTGCCAGCAGTCCATCCGTGGGCGAAGTCACAGATACGCAGTATTTT.

This rearrangement joins TRBV20-1 to TRBJ1-2; 8 nucleotides agree with TRBD1. V was clipped by 6 bases and J by 7 bases; unmatched bases: 13. The CDR3 sequence is 14 residues long. Per germline, CDR1 DFQATT and CDR2 SNEGSKA (reference sequence). This CDR3 is CSAGPTGENSGYTF. CDR3 DNA: TGCAGTGCCGGACCGACAGGGGAAAATTCTGGCTACACCTTC.

As regards this clonotype: Given the absence of the conserved phenylalanine or tryptophan at the CDR3 end, a read error is likely. No DNA is shown, since the ends of the CDR3 on it are uncertain; the CDR3 is the one TCRdb lists. The V and J genes are TRBV2 and TRBJ2-2; the table's TRBD2 call for D was not verified on the DNA. Termini included, the CDR3 measures 10 amino acids. In germline, CDR1 is SNHLY, CDR2 FYNNEI. CDR3 amino acids: CASSENTWEA.

The chain uses TRBV3-1 and TRBJ1-5; a weak D match, TRBD1 (6 bases). Trimming pared 3 bases from V and 4 bases from J, leaving 13 bases between. The CDR3 spans 15 residues. Per germline, CDR1 LGHDT and CDR2 YNNKEL (reference sequence). CDR3 DNA: TGTGCCAGCAGCCAGGATACAGGGTCAAATCAGCCCCAGCATTTT. This codes for CASSQDTGSNQPQHF.

The V call is TRBV7-6, the J call TRBJ2-7; D remains unclear. CDR1 is SGHVS and CDR2 is FNYEAQ in the germline V gene. Deletions cut 0 bases from V and 5 bases from J, with 14 bases between. The CDR3 loop spans 15 amino acids. CDR3 sequence (DNA): TGTGCCAGCAGCTTAGCGGACGACCTTAGGGACGAGCAGTACTTC. Translating gives CASSLADDLRDEQYF.

The chain joins TRBV29-1 to TRBJ1-2; no reliable D call. V gave up 3 bases and J gave up 12 bases, with 17 bases separating them. The CDR3 is made up of 12 amino acids. Germline V gene lookup returns CDR1 SQVTM and CDR2 ANQGSEA. The CDR3 bases are TGCAGCGTTGATAATACTGGGAAATCTGACACCTTC. It specifies CSVDNTGKSDTF.

This clonotype has ten or more counts. V usage is TRBV7-2 and J usage is TRBJ2-5; 8 bases map to TRBD1. Germline values: CDR1 SGHTA, CDR2 FQGNSA. This CDR3 is 13 amino acids long. Losses at the gene ends were 4 bases for V and 5 bases for J; bases not matched to a gene: 3. The CDR3, as DNA: TGTGCCAGCAGCTCCAGGGGGCCTGAGACCCAGTACTTC. Residues: CASSSRGPETQYF.

Many counts were recorded for this clonotype. The chain joins TRBV20-1 to TRBJ2-2; D unclear. The CDR3 length is 14 residues. Germline CDR1 is DFQATT and CDR2 is SNEGSKA (reference sequence). The V end was cut by 3 bases, the J end by 2 bases, with 10 bases between. CDR3 DNA sequence: TGCAGTGCTAGCGACTTACCCAACACCGGGGAGCTGTTTTTT. Translation gives CSASDLPNTGELFF.